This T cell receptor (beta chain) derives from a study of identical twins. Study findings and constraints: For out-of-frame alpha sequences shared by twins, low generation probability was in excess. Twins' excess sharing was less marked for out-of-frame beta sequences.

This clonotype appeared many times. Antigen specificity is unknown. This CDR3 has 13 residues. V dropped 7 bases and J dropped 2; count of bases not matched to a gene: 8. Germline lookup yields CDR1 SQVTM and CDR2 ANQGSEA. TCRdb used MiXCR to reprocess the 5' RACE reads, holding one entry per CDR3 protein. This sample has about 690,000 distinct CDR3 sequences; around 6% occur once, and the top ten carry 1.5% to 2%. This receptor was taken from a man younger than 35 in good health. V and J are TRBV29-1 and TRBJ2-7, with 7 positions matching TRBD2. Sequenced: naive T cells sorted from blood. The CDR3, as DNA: TGCAGCGCCGTCGGGCTAGCGGCCTACGAGCAGTACTTC. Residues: CSAVGLAAYEQYF.